These 32 T cell receptor beta chains were sequenced from one sample in a study of cytomegalovirus exposure and HLA in healthy donors. The PCR had 60 Vbeta and 13 Jbeta primers. Repertoires were generated with immunoSEQ multiplex PCR, while TCRdb's copy carries only in-frame clones and drops some. Found here are approximately 170,000 clones, 85% of them singletons; the top ten hold 1%. Sequences were obtained from PBMCs. The receptor set was obtained from a boy between 2 and 10 years old in good health and CMV-seronegative.

The V gene is TRBV6-6, the J gene TRBJ2-7; 14 bases line up with TRBD2. Trimming cost V 6 bases and J 4 bases; bases outside gene matches: 5. CDR3 length: 15 amino acids. Germline CDR1 is MNHNY and CDR2 is SVGAGI (reference sequence). The CDR3, as DNA: TGTGCCAGCAGAAGACTAGCGGGAGGGAGTTACGAGCAGTACTTC. Translating it yields CASRRLAGGSYEQYF.

The rearrangement joins TRBV21-1 to TRBJ2-7; the D call TRBD1 from the table was never checked on the DNA. TRBV21-1 is tagged as a pseudogene. This CDR3 spans 16 amino acids. The CDR3 sequence is CASSRRQGKAPGKQYV. Here the CDR3 DNA reads TGTGCCAGCAGCAGAAGACAGGGTAAGGCCCCCGGCAAGCAGTACGTC.

The chain employs TRBV11-2 and TRBJ2-2; TRBD1 is a possible D gene (6 bases). Trimming pared 3 bases from V and 2 bases from J, leaving 10 bases between. Germline values: CDR1 SGHAT, CDR2 FQNNGV. This CDR3 comprises 15 residues. CDR3 region: CASSFQGYNTGELFF. The CDR3 DNA is TGTGCCAGCAGCTTTCAGGGGTACAACACCGGGGAGCTGTTTTTT.

This sequence joins TRBV7-8 and TRBJ1-2; tentative D call: TRBD1 (6 bases). The germline V gene has CDR1 SGHVS and CDR2 FQNEAQ. This CDR3 spans 14 amino acids. V was pared by 5 bases and J by 3 bases, with 13 bases between. The CDR3 nucleotides are TGTGCCAGCAGCCCAGGGGTGGAACACTATGGCTACACCTTC. This gives the protein CASSPGVEHYGYTF. Full variable domain (remainder filled in from reference TRBV7-8 and TRBJ1-2): GAGVSQSPRYKVAKRGQDVALRCDPISGHVSLFWYQQALGQGPEFLTYFQNEAQLDKSGLPSDRFFAERPEGSVSTLKIQRTQQEDSAVYLCASSPGVEHYGYTFGSGTRLTVV.

This clone was seen only once. The CDR3 region has the DNA TGTGCCAGCAGCGCCCCGGGGGGTAGCCAAACCACCGGGGAGCTGTTTTTT. It codes for CASSAPGGSQTTGELFF. This rearrangement joins TRBV9 to TRBJ2-2; TRBD2 matches 7 bases. The CDR3 covers 17 residues. Germline CDR1 SGDLS, CDR2 YYNGEE. Germline trimming cut 3 bases from V and 4 bases from J; bases unmatched to any gene: 12.

The gene calls are TRBV9 and TRBJ2-1; 14 bases are shared with TRBD2. Germline values: CDR1 SGDLS, CDR2 YYNGEE. V was clipped by 3 bases and J by 7 bases; unmatched bases: 3. The CDR3 has 15 amino acids. The CDR3 sequence: CASSGGTSGRNEQFF. Written as DNA, the CDR3 is TGTGCCAGCAGCGGCGGGACTAGCGGGAGAAATGAGCAGTTCTTC. The full variable domain, in which reference TRBV9 and TRBJ2-1 provide the parts outside the CDR3, is DSGVTQTPKHLITATGQRVTLRCSPRSGDLSVYWYQQSLDQGLQFLIQYYNGEERAKGNILERFSAQQFPDLHSELNLSSLELGDSALYFCASSGGTSGRNEQFFGPGTRLTVL.

This clone has more than one count but fewer than ten. The CDR3 region has the DNA TGCGCCAGCAGCTTGCTTCCAGGGGCGGACTATGGCTACACCTTC. Its translation is CASSLLPGADYGYTF. The chain links TRBV5-1 to TRBJ1-2; D possibly corresponds to TRBD1 (6 bases). Germline V gives CDR1 SGHRS, CDR2 YFSETQ. There are 15 residues in the CDR3. V lost 1 base and J lost 3, with 13 bases in between.

This chain links TRBV6-5 with TRBJ1-1; D perhaps matches TRBD1 (6 bases). This CDR3 contains 14 residues. CDR1 is MNHEY, CDR2 SVGAGI, per germline. V was clipped by 6 bases and J by 0 bases, with 11 bases between them. The CDR3 nucleotides are TGTGCCAGCAGGGACAGAGCCATGAACACTGAAGCTTTCTTT. Protein: CASRDRAMNTEAFF.

This chain links TRBV19 with TRBJ2-4; 7 bases line up with TRBD2. The junction had 9 bases not matched to a gene; V was cut back by 7 bases and J by 0 bases. This CDR3 region has 16 residues. Germline CDR1 and CDR2: LNHDA and SQIVND (reference sequence). CDR3 DNA: TGTGCCAGTACCGCAAGCGGGACTATAGCCAAAAACATTCAGTACTTC. Translating it yields CASTASGTIAKNIQYF.

CDR3 nucleotides: TGTGCCAGCAGTGAGCGGGAGAGCTCTGGAAACACCATATATTTT. The encoded protein is CASSERESSGNTIYF. V usage is TRBV2 and J usage is TRBJ1-3; D unresolved. In germline, CDR1 is SNHLY, CDR2 FYNNEI. V shed 3 bases and J shed 0 bases, with 9 bases lying between them. This CDR3 spans 15 amino acids.

The chain has TRBV5-4 and TRBJ2-1, with D maybe TRBD1 (6 bases). The CDR3 length is 13 residues. The V and J ends lost 2 bases and 7 bases respectively, with 10 bases between them. Germline values: CDR1 SGHNT, CDR2 YYREEE (reference sequence). The CDR3 DNA is TGTGCCAGCAGCTTACAGGGAAGGAATGAGCAGTTCTTC. Translated, it gives CASSLQGRNEQFF. The full variable domain, its missing parts supplied by reference TRBV5-4 and TRBJ2-1, is ETGVTQSPTHLIKTRGQQVTLRCSSQSGHNTVSWYQQALGQGPQFIFQYYREEENGRGNFPPRFSGLQFPNYSSELNVNALELDDSALYLCASSLQGRNEQFFGPGTRLTVL.

The chain carries TRBV5-1 and TRBJ2-2; TRBD2 aligns across 10 bases. With 2 bases clipped from V and 6 bases from J, the junction kept 7 bases outside the gene matches. This CDR3 is 16 amino acids long. Looked up from germline, CDR1 is SGHRS and CDR2 is YFSETQ. The CDR3: CASSFSSGSIPGELFF. CDR3 DNA: TGCGCCAGCAGCTTTTCTAGCGGGAGTATACCCGGGGAGCTGTTTTTT.

This chain joins TRBV28 and TRBJ2-1, with 8 bases identical to TRBD1. Germline V lookup: CDR1 MDHEN, CDR2 SYDVKM. V shed 4 bases, J shed 8 bases, and the junction held 10 bases outside the gene matches. CDR3 length: 15 amino acids. CDR3 DNA sequence: TGTGCCAGCAGTTCCCAGGGGGCAGGGTTCGATGAGCAGTTCTTC. Protein: CASSSQGAGFDEQFF.

The chain employs TRBV4-1 and TRBJ1-6; TRBD1 is a possible D gene (5 bases). V gave up 1 base and J gave up 6 bases, with 10 bases separating them. Germline V gene data show CDR1 as MGHRA and CDR2 as YSYEKL. This CDR3 contains 15 residues. In DNA form, the CDR3 reads TGCGCCAGCAGCCAAGTACGGAGGGGTAATTCACCCCTCCACTTT. It encodes CASSQVRRGNSPLHF.

The CDR3 DNA reads TGTGCCAGGCGGGGAGGCGGGGCAAGCTCCTACGAGCAGTACTTC. Its protein is CARRGGGASSYEQYF. The V gene is TRBV27, the J gene TRBJ2-7, with a tentative D call TRBD2 (6 bases). This CDR3 is 15 amino acids long. V lost 9 bases to trimming and J lost 0 bases, with 18 bases between them. Germline values: CDR1 MNHEY, CDR2 SMNVEV (reference sequence).

The rearrangement uses TRBV25-1 and TRBJ1-2; no firm D call. Germline CDR1 MGHDK, CDR2 SYGVNS. CDR3 size: 14 residues. Trimming pared 3 bases from V and 4 bases from J, leaving 12 bases between. The DNA of the CDR3 is TGTGCCAGCAGTGACAGATCGCACCGCTATGGCTACACCTTC. Its protein product is CASSDRSHRYGYTF.

The chain carries TRBV5-1 and TRBJ2-2; 7 nucleotides match TRBD2. Germline V gene sequence: CDR1 SGHRS, CDR2 YFSETQ. The ends lost 3 bases at V and 1 base at J; junction bases unmatched: 3. CDR3 length: 15 residues. CDR3 DNA: TGCGCCAGCAGCTCTGCGGGAGAGAACACCGGGGAGCTGTTTTTT. This codes for CASSSAGENTGELFF. The complete variable domain, with remaining parts taken from reference TRBV5-1 and TRBJ2-2, reads KAGVTQTPRYLIKTRGQQVTLSCSPISGHRSVSWYQQTPGQGLQFLFEYFSETQRNKGNFPGRFSGRQFSNSRSEMNVSTLELGDSALYLCASSSAGENTGELFFGEGSRLTVL.

This chain links TRBV19 with TRBJ2-4, with D uncertain. CDR1 is LNHDA, CDR2 SQIVND, per germline (reference sequence). Trimming removed 3 bases from V and 4 bases from J, with 4 bases in between. The CDR3 covers 12 residues. The CDR3 protein is CASSIPKNIQYF. The CDR3 coding sequence is TGTGCCAGTAGTATCCCGAAAAACATTCAGTACTTC.

The chain employs TRBV2 and TRBJ1-2; TRBD1 matches 7 bases. The CDR3 runs 15 residues. Germline V lookup: CDR1 SNHLY, CDR2 FYNNEI. V gave up 8 bases and J gave up 5 bases; unmatched junction bases: 14. DNA for the CDR3: TGTGCCAGCCCCCCGGCGACAGGGTGGGATTATGGCTACACCTTC. Protein sequence: CASPPATGWDYGYTF.

The chain joins TRBV7-9 to TRBJ2-7; D not resolved. Germline V gives CDR1 SEHNR, CDR2 FQNEAQ (reference sequence). The germline V and J ends were trimmed by 6 bases and 2 bases, with 17 bases remaining between them. The CDR3 totals 15 residues. The CDR3 sequence is CASRRDNMTPYEQYF. CDR3 nucleotide sequence: TGTGCCAGCAGACGAGACAACATGACCCCCTACGAGCAGTACTTC.

The chain uses TRBV2 and TRBJ1-1; D is unresolved. This CDR3 contains 12 residues. CDR1 and CDR2 (germline): SNHLY, FYNNEI. V gave up 2 bases and J gave up 4 bases, with 5 bases separating them. This CDR3 reads CASSEWSTEAFF. The CDR3 nucleotides are TGTGCCAGCAGTGAATGGAGCACTGAAGCTTTCTTT.

The CDR3 DNA sequence: TGTGCCAGCAGTTTAGGAACTCGGGACAGCTTGAACACTGAAGCTTTCTTT. It codes for CASSLGTRDSLNTEAFF. The rearrangement links TRBV28 to TRBJ1-1; 7 nucleotides agree with TRBD1. Losses at the gene ends were 2 bases for V and 0 bases for J; bases not matched to a gene: 9. Germline assignment: CDR1 MDHEN and CDR2 SYDVKM. There are 17 residues in the CDR3.

This clone was seen only once. The chain links TRBV7-9 to TRBJ1-1, with D maybe TRBD1 (6 bases). V was shortened by 5 bases and J by 0 bases, with 13 bases between the two germline ends. The CDR3 sequence is 15 residues long. Germline V gene lookup returns CDR1 SEHNR and CDR2 FQNEAQ (reference sequence). The CDR3 sequence: CASSKRRGLNTEAFF. Written as DNA, the CDR3 is TGTGCCAGCAGCAAACGGCGGGGGCTGAACACTGAAGCTTTCTTT.

The V and J genes are TRBV19 and TRBJ2-5, with 12 bases lining up with TRBD2. V trimming: 5 bases; J trimming: 3 bases; junction bases outside the gene matches: 4. The CDR3 covers 15 residues. From germline, CDR1 is LNHDA and CDR2 SQIVND (reference sequence). This CDR3 is CASSARLAGEETQYF. The CDR3 DNA sequence: TGTGCCAGTAGTGCTAGACTAGCGGGAGAAGAGACCCAGTACTTC.

The chain recombines TRBV29-1 with TRBJ1-6; 7 nucleotides agree with TRBD1. The CDR3 consists of 13 residues. Germline V gene data show CDR1 as SQVTM and CDR2 as ANQGSEA. Trimming removed 6 bases from V and 8 bases from J; junction bases left unmatched: 7. CDR3 sequence: CSVRGGRDSPLHF. The CDR3, as DNA: TGCAGCGTCCGAGGGGGCCGAGATTCACCCCTCCACTTT.

This chain links TRBV29-1 with TRBJ2-3, with 10 bases fitting TRBD2. V lost 7 bases, J lost 4 bases, and 14 bases stayed unmatched. Germline CDR1 is SQVTM and CDR2 is ANQGSEA. The CDR3 totals 16 residues. CDR3 nucleotides: TGCAGCGCGCGACCCCTAGCGGGAGTTCTCGCAGATACGCAGTATTTT. As protein: CSARPLAGVLADTQYF.

The V and J genes are TRBV7-8 and TRBJ1-1; no reliable D call. The CDR3 has 15 residues. V was shortened by 0 bases and J by 4 bases, with 12 bases between the two germline ends. Germline V lookup: CDR1 SGHVS, CDR2 FQNEAQ. In DNA, the CDR3 is TGTGCCAGCAGCTTAGCACTCGCCTATACCACTGAAGCTTTCTTT. Encoded protein: CASSLALAYTTEAFF.

The rearrangement links TRBV19 to TRBJ2-1; the D gene is possibly TRBD2 (6 bases). Trimming pared 2 bases from V and 10 bases from J, leaving 9 bases between. This CDR3 region has 12 residues. Germline V gives CDR1 LNHDA, CDR2 SQIVND (reference sequence). For the CDR3, the DNA is TGTGCCAGTAGTATACGCGCGGGAGAGCAGTTCTTC. The encoded protein is CASSIRAGEQFF.

This clone was observed a handful of times. The V and J genes are TRBV12-2 and TRBJ1-2; TRBD1, the D gene given by the table, was not confirmed from the DNA. TRBV12-2 is a listed pseudogene. This CDR3 spans 15 amino acids. CDR3 nucleotide sequence: TGTGCAAGCCGCGGGACACCCCCCAGACGCTATGGCTACACCTTC. The encoded protein is CASRGTPPRRYGYTF.

The V gene is TRBV6-1, the J gene TRBJ1-5, with TRBD1 matching 7 bases. The CDR3 extends over 15 amino acids. Germline assignment: CDR1 MNHNS and CDR2 SASEGT. V lost 2 bases, J lost 4 bases, and 5 bases stayed unmatched. The CDR3 loop is CASSETLQGNQPQHF. CDR3 bases: TGTGCCAGCAGTGAAACCCTACAGGGGAATCAGCCCCAGCATTTT.

This chain uses TRBV7-8 with TRBJ2-1, with 13 nucleotides matching TRBD2. V gave up 4 bases and J gave up 4 bases; unmatched junction bases: 7. Germline V gene data show CDR1 as SGHVS and CDR2 as FQNEAQ. The CDR3 has 17 amino acids. In DNA form, the CDR3 reads TGTGCCAGCAGCTCTTCGACTAGCGGGGGGCTTTACAATGAGCAGTTCTTC. Translated, it gives CASSSSTSGGLYNEQFF.

The genes are TRBV6-1 and TRBJ2-1; 9 nucleotides align to TRBD2. Germline CDR1 is MNHNS and CDR2 is SASEGT. With V trimmed by 5 bases and J by 7 bases, 6 bases remained unmatched. This CDR3 has 14 amino acids. Here the CDR3 reads CASSLGTSRNEQFF. The DNA for the CDR3 is TGTGCCAGCAGTCTGGGGACTAGCCGGAATGAGCAGTTCTTC.